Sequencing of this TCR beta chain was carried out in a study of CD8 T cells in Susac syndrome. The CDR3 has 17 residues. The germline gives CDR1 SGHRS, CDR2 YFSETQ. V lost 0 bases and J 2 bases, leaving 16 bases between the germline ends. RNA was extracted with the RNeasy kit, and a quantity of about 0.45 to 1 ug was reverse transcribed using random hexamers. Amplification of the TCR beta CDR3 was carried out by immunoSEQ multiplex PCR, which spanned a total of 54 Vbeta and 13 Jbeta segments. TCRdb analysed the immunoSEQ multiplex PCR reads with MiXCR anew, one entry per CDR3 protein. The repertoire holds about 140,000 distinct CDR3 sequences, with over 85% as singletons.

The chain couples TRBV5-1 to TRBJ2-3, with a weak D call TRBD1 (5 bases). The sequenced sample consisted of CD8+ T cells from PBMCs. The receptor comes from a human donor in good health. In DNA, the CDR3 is TGCGCCAGCAGCTTGGACGGCAGGGCCCCCTCCACAGATACGCAGTATTTT. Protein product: CASSLDGRAPSTDTQYF.